A selection of T cell receptor beta chains follows, all from one sample in a study of Graves' ophthalmopathy and Graves' hyperthyroidism. TCRdb ran MiXCR on the multiplex PCR reads and lists one entry per CDR3 protein. The sample has roughly 350,000 distinct CDR3 sequences, approximately 18% seen once; the top ten hold approximately 2.4%. Sample: peripheral blood. These receptors came from an adult woman with stable Graves' hyperthyroidism. Both conserved end residues are trimmed from each CDR3. Fields, in order: J gene, V gene, CDR3 length, clone size, CDR3 protein. The size entry is marked missing in some rows and otherwise reads once, few, many or a size class.

J: TRBJ1-1
V: TRBV5-1
length: 13
size: many
CDR3: ASSLRDRRYTEAF

J: TRBJ2-7
V: TRBV18
length: 13
size: many
CDR3: ASSQRTSGRYEQY

J: TRBJ2-5
V: TRBV24-1
length: 13
size: many
CDR3: ATSDLENYVETQY

J: TRBJ2-7
V: TRBV20-1
length: 12
size: many
CDR3: SAPSIAGGDEQY

J: TRBJ2-7
V: TRBV11-2
length: 13
size: many
CDR3: ASSPEGREKYEQY

J: TRBJ2-7
V: TRBV6-1
length: 13
size: many
CDR3: ASSDRTSGAYEQY

J: TRBJ2-7
V: TRBV12-3/TRBV12-4
length: 11
size: -
CDR3: ASTDRQSYEQY

J: TRBJ1-5
V: TRBV7-8
length: 12
size: many
CDR3: ASSTLQGNQPQH

J: TRBJ1-1
V: TRBV28
length: 10
size: many
CDR3: ALGGARTEAF

J: TRBJ1-3
V: TRBV20-1
length: 13
size: many
CDR3: SARDFRGSGNTIY

J: TRBJ1-5
V: TRBV20-1
length: 11
size: many
CDR3: SARQEGNQPQH

J: TRBJ1-5
V: TRBV30
length: 14
size: many
CDR3: AWSVRERTVNQPQH

J: TRBJ2-5
V: TRBV2
length: 11
size: many
CDR3: ASSYYRQETQY

J: TRBJ1-5
V: TRBV29-1
length: 10
size: many
CDR3: SVVRKIKPQH

J: TRBJ1-5
V: TRBV20-1
length: 8
size: many
CDR3: SAAPPGPI

J: TRBJ2-7
V: TRBV27
length: 14
size: many
CDR3: ASSLRPGSLRYEQY

J: TRBJ2-1
V: TRBV27
length: 12
size: few
CDR3: ASSAGGWDNEQF

J: TRBJ1-6
V: TRBV12-3/TRBV12-4
length: 10
size: -
CDR3: ASLRGNSPLH

J: TRBJ2-7
V: TRBV7-2
length: 11
size: many
CDR3: ASRDGYSYEQY

J: TRBJ2-2
V: TRBV2
length: 13
size: many
CDR3: ASSVRQGYTGELF

J: TRBJ2-2
V: TRBV3-1
length: 17
size: -
CDR3: ASSQEVWKGQQETGELF

J: TRBJ1-5
V: TRBV28
length: 13
size: many
CDR3: ASSFTGGGYQPQH

J: TRBJ2-7
V: TRBV20-1
length: 11
size: -
CDR3: SARWQINYEQY

J: TRBJ1-2
V: TRBV12-3/TRBV12-4
length: 11
size: many
CDR3: ASSFDINYGYT

J: TRBJ1-5
V: TRBV30
length: 15
size: few
CDR3: AWWGQGFAGNNQPQH

J: TRBJ1-6
V: TRBV6-5
length: 14
size: many
CDR3: ASSYWDRGQGSPLH

J: TRBJ2-6
V: TRBV12-3/TRBV12-4
length: 17
size: many
CDR3: ASSLYPGQRDSGANVLT

J: TRBJ2-7
V: TRBV20-1
length: 14
size: few
CDR3: SARDLTSGMSYGQY

J: TRBJ2-5
V: TRBV29-1
length: 11
size: many
CDR3: SVGQGYQETQY

J: TRBJ2-2
V: TRBV28
length: 11
size: few
CDR3: ASSPESTGELF

J: TRBJ2-7
V: TRBV7-8
length: 12
size: many
CDR3: ASSPKGDGYEQY

J: TRBJ1-5
V: TRBV7-2
length: 12
size: many
CDR3: ASSFPGGNQPQH

J: TRBJ2-7
V: TRBV15
length: 13
size: many
CDR3: ATSVVRGGSYEQY

J: TRBJ1-3
V: TRBV5-5
length: 13
size: few
CDR3: ASSLSPDSGDTIY

J: TRBJ1-6
V: TRBV7-2
length: 13
size: many
CDR3: ASSLAEGYGSPLH

J: TRBJ1-1
V: TRBV10-3
length: 12
size: many
CDR3: AISPQGPRAEAF

J: TRBJ2-5
V: TRBV18
length: 11
size: few
CDR3: ASSQRNGETQY

J: TRBJ2-4
V: TRBV28
length: 15
size: many
CDR3: ASSSSWGSPTAGIQY